This T cell receptor (beta chain) appears in the sequencing data of a study of blood T cells in healthy people across ages. CDR3 length: 10 amino acids. Per the germline V gene, CDR1 is MGHRA and CDR2 is YSYEKL. Trimming cost V 1 base and J 15 bases, with 7 bases left between them. There are a few counts of this clonotype. Through a sample-barcoded 5' primer and a J-beta primer mix, a second PCR was run for roughly 7 to 11 cycles. MiXCR, applied by TCRdb to the 5' RACE reads, yields one record per CDR3 protein. The data show more than 750,000 distinct CDR3 sequences, almost 30% seen once. These data are also associated with another study on T cells of mothers and their children. That source reports: Slightly higher but non-significant overlap marked related mother-child pairs versus unrelated pairs.

The chain recombines TRBV4-1 with TRBJ2-1; D is undetermined. The TCR originated in a woman aged 40 to 50 in good health. Sample: blood. The CDR3 DNA reads as TGCGCCAGCAGCCAAGTGGGGTCGTTCTTC. The encoded protein is CASSQVGSFF.